The 10 T cell receptor beta chains below all came from one sample that was sequenced in a study of cytomegalovirus exposure and HLA in healthy donors. The PCR made use of 60 Vbeta and 13 Jbeta primers. Assay: immunoSEQ multiplex PCR; the TCRdb copy retains only in-frame clones and omits some. Of under 200,000 clones detected, less than 85% appear once; the ten largest clones hold approximately 1.4%. The sequencing input was PBMCs. The source of these receptors is a man aged 60 to 75 in good health and CMV-seronegative.

This clone was counted a few times. The chain couples TRBV9 to TRBJ2-7; D may be TRBD2 (6 bases). This CDR3 contains 15 residues. The V end was cut by 0 bases, the J end by 8 bases, with 18 bases between. Germline CDR1 and CDR2: SGDLS and YYNGEE. For the CDR3, the DNA is TGTGCCAGCAGCGTAGAAGGTAGCGGAAATACGAAGCAGTACTTC. Its protein is CASSVEGSGNTKQYF.

V gene TRBV7-6 combines with J gene TRBJ1-3; 8 nucleotides match TRBD1. V was clipped by 6 bases and J by 2 bases; unmatched bases: 9. The CDR3 has 16 residues. Germline V gives CDR1 SGHVS, CDR2 FNYEAQ. The CDR3, as DNA: TGTGCCAGCAGTCCTCAGCAGGGGGCCGCTGGAAACACCATATATTTT. Protein product: CASSPQQGAAGNTIYF.

This clone has only one observation. The V gene is TRBV19, the J gene TRBJ2-7; 7 nucleotides align to TRBD1. From germline, CDR1 is LNHDA and CDR2 SQIVND (reference sequence). The CDR3 runs 14 residues. Trimming took 6 bases from V and 0 from J; bases not matched to a gene: 5. The CDR3 DNA sequence: TGTGCCAGTAGGGAGACAGGGAGCTCCTACGAGCAGTACTTC. Protein product: CASRETGSSYEQYF.

This clone was recorded a few times. This sample also contains other DNA sequences that code for the same CDR3. This chain connects TRBV5-6 to TRBJ2-5; 9 bases map to TRBD2. Germline trimming cut 4 bases from V and 5 bases from J; bases unmatched to any gene: 9. Germline values: CDR1 SGHDT, CDR2 YYEEEE. The CDR3 has 15 residues. The CDR3 region has the DNA TGTGCCAGCAGCCGCATAGCGGGAGTGCTGGAGACCCAGTACTTC. It translates to CASSRIAGVLETQYF.

The gene calls are TRBV7-9 and TRBJ2-3, with D perhaps matching TRBD2 (5 bases). The length of the CDR3 is 16 residues. Germline values: CDR1 SEHNR, CDR2 FQNEAQ (reference sequence). The germline V and J ends were trimmed by 5 bases and 1 base, with 16 bases remaining between them. The DNA for the CDR3 is TGTGCCAGCAGCCCCCGGAAGGTCGGGGGCACAGATACGCAGTATTTT. It codes for CASSPRKVGGTDTQYF.

This chain uses TRBV4-1 with TRBJ2-5; D uncertain. V lost 2 bases and J lost 0, with 4 bases in between. The V gene's germline CDR1 is MGHRA and CDR2 YSYEKL. The CDR3 consists of 13 residues. The CDR3 reads CASSQQYQETQYF. The CDR3 DNA sequence: TGCGCCAGCAGCCAACAGTACCAAGAGACCCAGTACTTC.

The V and J genes are TRBV9 and TRBJ2-1, with 9 nucleotides matching TRBD2. Germline loops: CDR1 SGDLS, CDR2 YYNGEE. The CDR3 runs to 15 residues. V lost 0 bases and J lost 8; bases outside the gene matches: 6. The CDR3 region has the DNA TGTGCCAGCAGCGTAGCTACGCGGGGGGGCGATGAGCAGTTCTTC. Amino acid sequence: CASSVATRGGDEQFF.

The rearrangement uses TRBV28 and TRBJ2-2; TRBD2 aligns across 16 bases. The V segment lost 6 bases and the J segment 5 bases; nucleotides outside the gene matches: 15. The length of the CDR3 is 20 residues. Germline V gene data show CDR1 as MDHEN and CDR2 as SYDVKM. CDR3 sequence reads: CASRPSGTSGRALGTGELFF. The CDR3 nucleotides are TGTGCCAGCAGACCATCGGGGACTAGCGGGAGGGCCCTGGGGACCGGGGAGCTGTTTTTT.

This sequence joins TRBV29-1 and TRBJ2-7, with 9 bases lining up with TRBD2. The CDR3 totals 13 residues. The V and J ends lost 2 bases and 1 base, in that order; junction bases with no gene match: 0. Germline V gene sequence: CDR1 SQVTM, CDR2 ANQGSEA. The CDR3 protein is CSVETSGSYEQYF. The CDR3 region has the DNA TGCAGCGTTGAAACTAGCGGGTCCTACGAGCAGTACTTC.

J is TRBJ2-5 and V is TRBV19; tentatively, D is TRBD1 (6 bases). This CDR3 comprises 16 residues. V was clipped by 3 bases and J by 4 bases, with 18 bases between them. Germline CDR1 reads LNHDA; CDR2 reads SQIVND (reference sequence). Written as DNA, the CDR3 is TGTGCCAGTAGTATCGGCCAAACAGGGAAGGCAGAGACCCAGTACTTC. Its protein is CASSIGQTGKAETQYF.